Ten or more counts support the clone carrying this TCR beta chain. The target antigen is unknown. The sample is drawn from a study of early T cells in non-severe SARS-CoV-2 infection. As for the study in general: Unpaired chains resulted from sequencing bulk RNA of unsorted whole blood. Overall study findings and caveats: VDJdb matching, biased toward anti-spike CD8 responses, missed private and CD4 specificities.

The library protocol tagged individual cDNA molecules with unique molecular identifiers. TCRdb reprocessed the 5' RACE reads with MiXCR, giving one entry per CDR3 protein. This sample has 60,000 or so distinct CDR3 sequences, with about an eighth found just once. This CDR3 spans 13 amino acids. Trimming stripped 4 bases from V and 8 bases from J, with 9 bases between. Germline V lookup: CDR1 SEHNR, CDR2 FQNEAQ (reference sequence). The sequenced material came from whole blood. This receptor was identified in an adult who was a healthcare worker with PCR-confirmed SARS-CoV-2 infection or an uninfected control (not recorded which). V usage is TRBV7-9 and J usage is TRBJ1-6; no definite D call. CDR3 bases: TGTGCCAGCAGCTCTACCCCGGATTCACCCCTCCACTTT. Protein sequence: CASSSTPDSPLHF.